This passage covers 30 T cell receptor beta chains from one sample sequenced in a study of metastatic and nonmetastatic thyroid tumors. Not a single patient had been given any form of treatment at any point before undergoing thyroid surgery. TCRdb reanalyzed the PCR reads with MiXCR. The sample lists tens of thousands of clones, 13% occurring once. Source material: blood. These receptors were collected from a female donor with papillary thyroid cancer or a benign thyroid nodule (not recorded which). Some clones in this sample may be carry-over from other donors' samples.

This clone was observed many times. The chain recombines TRBV7-8 with TRBJ1-1; D remains unclear. The CDR3 consists of 11 residues. Germline CDR1 reads SGHVS; CDR2 reads FQNEAQ. With 8 bases removed from V and 4 bases from J, the gap between germline ends came to 8 bases. The CDR3 here is CASSLGTEAFF. The CDR3 region has the DNA TGTGCCAGCTCGCTAGGCACTGAAGCTTTCTTT.

At least ten counts were recorded for this clone. V gene TRBV9 combines with J gene TRBJ1-2; D might be TRBD1 (6 bases). Trimming stripped 3 bases from V and 4 bases from J, with 13 bases between. CDR1 and CDR2 from the germline V gene are SGDLS and YYNGEE. The CDR3 is made up of 14 amino acids. The CDR3 loop reads CASSGRDTIYGYTF. The DNA of the CDR3 is TGTGCCAGCAGCGGACGGGACACAATCTATGGCTACACCTTC.

This chain links TRBV3-1 with TRBJ1-2; D unclear. V dropped 1 base and J dropped 8 bases, with 8 bases sitting between them. Germline loops: CDR1 LGHDT, CDR2 YNNKEL (reference sequence). CDR3 length: 12 residues. The chain's CDR3 is CASSQGLGGYTF. CDR3 nucleotides: TGTGCCAGCAGCCAAGGGTTGGGCGGCTACACCTTC.

This clone was observed at least ten times. The genes are TRBV19 and TRBJ2-1, with a weak D call TRBD1 (5 bases). The CDR3 totals 14 residues. Germline V gene data show CDR1 as LNHDA and CDR2 as SQIVND (reference sequence). With 5 bases removed from V and 7 bases from J, the gap between germline ends came to 15 bases. CDR3 amino acids: CASSGAGLPNEQFF. The CDR3 DNA follows: TGTGCCAGTAGTGGGGCAGGGCTACCGAATGAGCAGTTCTTC.

This clone was picked up a small number of times. The CDR3 loop is CASSDLGGAGELFF. Here the CDR3 DNA reads TGTGCCAGCAGTGACTTGGGAGGGGCCGGGGAGCTGTTTTTT. This chain uses TRBV6-4 with TRBJ2-2; 7 nucleotides line up with TRBD2. The CDR3 loop spans 14 amino acids. Germline CDR1 and CDR2: MRHNA and SNTAGT. The V and J ends lost 1 base and 6 bases, in that order; junction bases with no gene match: 2.

This clone was counted at least ten times. V usage is TRBV11-3 and J usage is TRBJ1-2, with 11 bases aligning to TRBD1. The CDR3 has 14 amino acids. Germline lookup yields CDR1 SGHNT and CDR2 YENEEA. V dropped 4 bases and J dropped 6; count of bases not matched to a gene: 4. The CDR3 is CASSYGQGAHGYTF. The CDR3 DNA reads TGTGCCAGCAGCTATGGACAGGGGGCCCATGGCTACACCTTC.

This clone was counted ten times or more. V is TRBV13 and J is TRBJ1-5; no definite D call. Germline V CDR1 and CDR2: PRHDT, FYEKMQ (reference sequence). There are 15 residues in the CDR3. V dropped 0 bases and J dropped 4 bases, with 10 bases sitting between them. This CDR3 is CASSLGGTVNQPQHF. The CDR3 nucleotides are TGTGCCAGCAGCTTAGGAGGTACAGTTAATCAGCCCCAGCATTTT.

The table lists this clone with many counts. V usage is TRBV27 and J usage is TRBJ2-7; TRBD1 is a possible D gene (5 bases). In germline, CDR1 is MNHEY, CDR2 SMNVEV (reference sequence). This CDR3 is 14 amino acids long. Between the trimmed V and J ends, which lost 2 bases and 3 bases, there was a span of 11 bases. The CDR3 nucleotides read TGTGCCAGCAGTTTAAGGGGCCCCTTCTACGAGCAGTACTTC. Its protein product is CASSLRGPFYEQYF.

This clone was detected many times. The chain has TRBV6-1 and TRBJ2-7, with TRBD1 identical over 7 bases. V shed 4 bases and J 0 bases; nucleotides not matched to a gene: 9. This CDR3 contains 16 residues. CDR1 and CDR2 (germline): MNHNS, SASEGT. For the CDR3, the DNA is TGTGCCAGCAGTGCAGGTGGACAGGCGATCTCCTACGAGCAGTACTTC. It specifies CASSAGGQAISYEQYF.

This clone has ten or more counts. The chain links TRBV2 to TRBJ1-6, with D possibly matching TRBD1 (6 bases). Trimming removed 8 bases from V and 6 bases from J, with 17 bases in between. CDR1 is SNHLY and CDR2 is FYNNEI in the germline V gene. The CDR3 extends over 15 amino acids. CDR3 sequence (DNA): TGTGCCAGCCGGACCGGACAGTTACCTAATTCACCCCTCCACTTT. Residues: CASRTGQLPNSPLHF.

This clone was found a few times. The genes are TRBV5-1 and TRBJ2-2; 8 bases are a match to TRBD2. V was clipped by 4 bases and J by 5 bases; unmatched bases: 7. Per germline, CDR1 SGHRS and CDR2 YFSETQ. This CDR3 region has 15 residues. CDR3 in amino acids: CASSLTSGETGELFF. Written as DNA, the CDR3 is TGCGCCAGCAGCCTTACTAGCGGAGAAACCGGGGAGCTGTTTTTT.

This clone was detected many times. V is TRBV30 and J is TRBJ1-2; maybe TRBD1 (6 bases). The length of the CDR3 is 14 residues. Germline V gives CDR1 GTSNPN, CDR2 SVGIG (reference sequence). Trimming took off 0 bases at V and 8 bases at J, with 16 bases between the two ends. The CDR3 is CAWSVQGSETGYTF. Here the CDR3 DNA reads TGTGCCTGGAGTGTACAGGGATCGGAGACCGGCTACACCTTC. Supplemented by reference TRBV30 and TRBJ1-2, the full variable domain reads SQTIHQWPATLVQPVGSPLSLECTVEGTSNPNLYWYRQAAGRGLQLLFYSVGIGQISSEVPQNLSASRPQDRQFILSSKKLLLSDSGFYLCAWSVQGSETGYTFGSGTRLTVV.

This clone was seen repeatedly, ten times or more. The chain links TRBV6-1 to TRBJ2-7, with a weak D call TRBD1 (5 bases). The ends were cut back, 6 bases at V and 3 bases at J, with 9 bases in the middle. The CDR3 runs to 12 residues. CDR1 and CDR2 from the germline V gene are MNHNS and SASEGT. CDR3 loop: CASSRAFYEQYF. The CDR3 bases are TGTGCCAGCAGCAGGGCGTTCTACGAGCAGTACTTC.

This clone was observed many times. V and J are TRBV28 and TRBJ2-6, with D tentatively TRBD2 (5 bases). Trimming took off 10 bases at V and 8 bases at J, with 12 bases between the two ends. The CDR3 has 12 residues. Germline CDR1 reads MDHEN; CDR2 reads SYDVKM. In DNA form, the CDR3 reads TGTGCCACCCGGGGTGGTACCAACGTCCTGACTTTC. Amino acids: CATRGGTNVLTF.

The chain joins TRBV20-1 to TRBJ2-1; 10 bases are a match to TRBD2. Germline V CDR1 and CDR2: DFQATT, SNEGSKA (reference sequence). The V gene end was trimmed by 6 bases and the J gene end by 0 bases; junction bases not matched to a gene: 14. CDR3 length: 18 residues. CDR3 protein: CSASPLAGVKYSYNEQFF. CDR3 in DNA: TGCAGTGCCAGCCCCCTAGCGGGAGTTAAATACTCCTACAATGAGCAGTTCTTC.

This clone came up many times. This chain connects TRBV2 to TRBJ2-1; 7 bases align to TRBD2. CDR1 is SNHLY, CDR2 FYNNEI, per germline. Trimming removed 5 bases from V and 4 bases from J; junction bases left unmatched: 11. CDR3 size: 16 residues. The CDR3 here is CASSSPGTTTYNEQFF. As DNA, the CDR3 is TGTGCCAGCAGTTCACCCGGGACTACAACTTACAATGAGCAGTTCTTC.

This clone was observed at least ten times. J is TRBJ1-3 and V is TRBV28; no clear D. Germline lookup yields CDR1 MDHEN and CDR2 SYDVKM. V gave up 5 bases and J gave up 0 bases, with 11 bases separating them. The length of the CDR3 is 15 residues. The CDR3 nucleotides read TGTGCCAGCAGTCCCCCCATGTTCTCTGGAAACACCATATATTTT. Protein: CASSPPMFSGNTIYF. The whole variable domain, filled in from reference TRBV28 and TRBJ1-3, reads DVKVTQSSRYLVKRTGEKVFLECVQDMDHENMFWYRQDPGLGLRLIYFSYDVKMKEKGDIPEGYSVSREKKERFSLILESASTNQTSMYLCASSPPMFSGNTIYFGEGSWLTVV.

As to this clone: This may be a read error: a much more frequent sequence differs by one nucleotide. This sequence joins TRBV15 and TRBJ2-4; TRBD1 is a possible D gene (6 bases). The CDR3 runs to 13 residues. V lost 2 bases and J 10 bases, leaving 12 bases between the germline ends. In germline, CDR1 is LNHNV, CDR2 YYDKDF (reference sequence). CDR3 in amino acids: CATSRFATGIQYF. The DNA of the CDR3 is TGTGCCACCAGCAGATTTGCTACAGGGATTCAGTACTTC.

This clone was detected only a few times. This sequence joins TRBV12-3 or TRBV12-4 and TRBJ2-2; possibly TRBD2 for D (6 bases). This CDR3 region has 15 residues. V shed 4 bases and J shed 6 bases, with 15 bases lying between them. CDR3 protein: CASSWDWWVAGELFF. The DNA of the CDR3 is TGTGCCAGCAGTTGGGACTGGTGGGTTGCCGGGGAGCTGTTTTTT.

This clone was picked up many times. Within the sample, other DNA sequences also encode this same CDR3. The CDR3 region has the DNA TGTGCCAGCAGCTTGGGGGGGGTAAATACGCAGTATTTT. Translation gives CASSLGGVNTQYF. The chain links TRBV5-8 to TRBJ2-3; D may be TRBD2 (6 bases). V lost 0 bases and J lost 7, with 9 bases in between. This CDR3 spans 13 amino acids. Looked up from germline, CDR1 is SGHTS and CDR2 is YDEGEE.

This clone has ten or more counts. V and J are TRBV3-1 and TRBJ1-3; D might be TRBD1 (6 bases). Germline CDR1 and CDR2: LGHDT and YNNKEL (reference sequence). The CDR3 covers 19 residues. V lost 3 bases and J lost 2, with 23 bases in between. The CDR3 protein is CASSHWGVDSLNTGNTIYF. As DNA, the CDR3 is TGTGCCAGCAGCCATTGGGGAGTGGACAGCCTTAATACTGGAAACACCATATATTTT.

In this sample, this clone turned up many times. This chain joins TRBV6-1 and TRBJ2-5; 12 bases map to TRBD2. J was trimmed by 1 base and V by 5 bases; bases with no gene match: 2. The CDR3 consists of 15 residues. The germline CDR1 and CDR2 sequences are MNHNS and SASEGT. The CDR3 DNA reads TGTGCCAGCAGTCTAGCGGGAGGGTCCCAAGAGACCCAGTACTTC. It is translated as CASSLAGGSQETQYF.

In its sample, this clone was seen many times. The chain carries TRBV14 and TRBJ2-1; D ambiguous. CDR1 is SGHDN, CDR2 FVKESK, per germline. This CDR3 is built from 14 residues. V lost 0 bases to trimming and J lost 5 bases, with 8 bases between them. Here the CDR3 reads CASSQESGDNEQFF. The CDR3 DNA reads TGTGCCAGCAGCCAAGAGTCTGGGGACAATGAGCAGTTCTTC.

In this sample, this clone turned up many times. The chain recombines TRBV28 with TRBJ1-1; weak D call: TRBD1 (6 bases). The germline V and J ends were trimmed by 6 bases and 7 bases, with 21 bases remaining between them. The CDR3 is 15 residues long. CDR1 and CDR2 (germline): MDHEN, SYDVKM. CDR3 region: CASRQMTGRPYEAFF. The CDR3 coding sequence is TGTGCCAGCAGACAAATGACAGGCCGTCCATATGAAGCTTTCTTT.

This clone was seen many times. V and J are TRBV28 and TRBJ2-7; D not resolved. The CDR3 runs 15 residues. Germline CDR1 MDHEN, CDR2 SYDVKM. The V and J ends lost 7 bases and 2 bases respectively, with 18 bases between them. CDR3 coding DNA: TGTGCCAGCACCCTGAGGCCGGAAGCGACCTACGAGCAGTACTTC. Protein product: CASTLRPEATYEQYF.

By frequency in the sample, this clone is medium-sized (0.01 to 0.1%). V usage is TRBV24-1 and J usage is TRBJ2-7; D possibly uses TRBD1 or TRBD2 (5 bases each). The CDR3 spans 14 residues. Germline V gene sequence: CDR1 KGHDR, CDR2 SFDVKD. Trimming removed 4 bases from V and 5 bases from J, with 14 bases in between. The CDR3 here is CATSERGTAHEQYF. CDR3 nucleotide sequence: TGTGCCACCAGTGAACGAGGGACCGCCCACGAGCAGTACTTC.

This clone was observed many times. The genes are TRBV6-6 and TRBJ1-3, with D maybe TRBD1 (5 bases). CDR1 MNHNY and CDR2 SVGAGI come from the germline V gene (reference sequence). V was cut by 3 bases and J by 4 bases, with 16 bases left in between. The CDR3 loop spans 16 amino acids. The CDR3 DNA reads as TGTGCCAGCAGTTATTCGTTTATAAGGGGCGGAAACACCATATATTTT. Its protein is CASSYSFIRGGNTIYF.

This clone appeared many times. The chain joins TRBV27 to TRBJ1-2; D gene uncertain. CDR3 length: 13 amino acids. V was clipped by 1 base and J by 2 bases, with 5 bases between them. CDR1 and CDR2 from the germline V gene are MNHEY and SMNVEV (reference sequence). The CDR3 DNA is TGTGCCAGCAGTTTATATGTCAACTATGGCTACACCTTC. Encoded protein: CASSLYVNYGYTF.

This clone was observed many times. The V gene is TRBV15, the J gene TRBJ1-5; D may be TRBD1 (6 bases). Germline CDR1 and CDR2: LNHNV and YYDKDF (reference sequence). The CDR3 is 14 residues long. V lost 8 bases and J 0 bases, leaving 11 bases between the germline ends. CDR3 DNA: TGTGCCACCGGGCAGGGGCATAGCAATCAGCCCCAGCATTTT. Its translation: CATGQGHSNQPQHF.

This clone was seen only a few times. This may stem from a read error, because a much larger clone lies one nucleotide away. The rearrangement joins TRBV7-9 to TRBJ1-1, with D perhaps matching TRBD1 (5 bases). Trimming removed 7 bases at V and 4 bases at J, with 10 bases between. CDR1 SEHNR and CDR2 FQNEAQ come from the germline V gene (reference sequence). The CDR3 extends over 12 amino acids. CDR3 sequence: CASILGVTEAFF. The CDR3 DNA follows: TGTGCCAGCATCCTAGGGGTCACTGAAGCTTTCTTT.